A single sample is the source of the 12 T cell receptor beta chains below, sequenced in a study of vaccination and CD4 T cells after COVID-19. Indicated time point: late sampling 161 to 241 days after vaccination in a few convalescent patients. Indicated treatment: roughly ten-day PBMC culture with coronavirus spike peptide pools or control peptides (ViraFEST assay). Cultured CD4+ T cell DNA was sequenced using the Oncomine TCR Beta short-read assay. One entry per CDR3 protein, called by TCRdb with MiXCR from the PCR reads. Among approximately 24,000 distinct CDR3 sequences listed, 28% were seen once. These receptors' antigens are unknown. The sequenced sample was CD4+ T cells from blood, cultured in vitro, obtained about 7 months after SARS-CoV-2 vaccination. The receptors were gathered from a human donor who had recovered from COVID-19.

The table lists this clonotype with a few counts. The V and J genes are TRBV15 and TRBJ2-2, with 9 positions matching TRBD2. Germline CDR1 LNHNV, CDR2 YYDKDF (reference sequence). The trim removed 4 bases at V and 4 bases at J, leaving 7 bases unmatched. This CDR3 is 16 amino acids long. CDR3 in amino acids: CATSTIAGDRTGELFF. As DNA, the CDR3 is TGTGCCACCAGCACTATAGCGGGAGATCGCACCGGGGAGCTGTTTTTT. Full variable domain (missing parts from reference TRBV15 and TRBJ2-2): DAMVIQNPRYQVTQFGKPVTLSCSQTLNHNVMYWYQQKSSQAPKLLFHYYDKDFNNEADTPDNFQSRRPNTSFCFLDIRSPGLGDTAMYLCATSTIAGDRTGELFFGEGSRLTVL.

This chain uses TRBV4-1 with TRBJ2-3; a weak D match, TRBD2 (6 bases). The CDR3 is 16 residues long. V was pared by 3 bases and J by 2 bases, with 15 bases between. Germline V gene data show CDR1 as MGHRA and CDR2 as YSYEKL. CDR3 in DNA: TGCGCCAGCAGCCAGGATTACGGGAGACCCACAGATACGCAGTATTTT. Translating gives CASSQDYGRPTDTQYF.

This clonotype was detected only a few times. V gene TRBV20-1 combines with J gene TRBJ2-3; 11 nucleotides line up with TRBD2. V lost 6 bases and J lost 4; bases outside the gene matches: 9. There are 15 residues in the CDR3. CDR1 DFQATT and CDR2 SNEGSKA come from the germline V gene (reference sequence). The CDR3 DNA reads TGCAGTGCGAGGACCGGGACTAGCGGTGCAGATACGCAGTATTTT. Its protein product is CSARTGTSGADTQYF.

Only a few counts were recorded for this clonotype. The chain is built from TRBV20-1 and TRBJ2-1, with 9 bases identical to TRBD2. Germline V gene data show CDR1 as DFQATT and CDR2 as SNEGSKA (reference sequence). This CDR3 comprises 18 residues. The V segment lost 6 bases and the J segment 1 base; nucleotides outside the gene matches: 16. CDR3 DNA: TGCAGTGCACGTCTAGGGACAGAGAGCGGGAGGTCCTACAATGAGCAGTTCTTC. It encodes CSARLGTESGRSYNEQFF.

V gene TRBV7-3 combines with J gene TRBJ2-2; no clear D. Trimming cost V 6 bases and J 0 bases, with 14 bases left between them. Germline lookup yields CDR1 SGHTA and CDR2 FQGTGA. The length of the CDR3 is 16 residues. The CDR3 is CASSQYGQANTGELFF. In DNA, the CDR3 is TGTGCCAGCAGTCAGTATGGGCAGGCGAACACCGGGGAGCTGTTTTTT.

The chain carries TRBV20-1 and TRBJ2-2; tentatively, D is TRBD2 (7 bases). V lost 5 bases to trimming and J lost 7 bases, with 20 bases between them. The CDR3 totals 15 residues. Germline V gives CDR1 DFQATT, CDR2 SNEGSKA (reference sequence). The CDR3 coding sequence is TGCAGTGCTTCGATGGGGAGGGCAGGGGTCGGGGAGCTGTTTTTT. Translating it yields CSASMGRAGVGELFF.

The chain employs TRBV20-1 and TRBJ2-7; D may match TRBD1 or TRBD2 (5 bases each). Germline lookup yields CDR1 DFQATT and CDR2 SNEGSKA (reference sequence). The CDR3 loop spans 13 amino acids. V was trimmed by 3 bases and J by 4 bases, leaving 13 bases between them. CDR3 sequence (DNA): TGCAGTGCTAGCCCCGGGACCGCGTACGAGCAGTACTTC. Protein sequence: CSASPGTAYEQYF.

V is TRBV7-8 and J is TRBJ2-7, with 11 bases identical to TRBD2. V lost 5 bases to trimming and J lost 2 bases; unmatched junction nucleotides: 5. The CDR3 totals 15 residues. CDR1 is SGHVS, CDR2 FQNEAQ, per germline. CDR3 region: CASSLGTSGTYEQYF. Here the CDR3 DNA reads TGTGCCAGCAGCCTGGGGACTAGCGGTACCTACGAGCAGTACTTC.

The V and J genes are TRBV7-6 and TRBJ2-1; 8 bases agree with TRBD2. The ends lost 1 base at V and 5 bases at J; junction bases unmatched: 7. Germline loops: CDR1 SGHVS, CDR2 FNYEAQ. CDR3 length: 16 amino acids. The CDR3 sequence is CASSLEGAGVNNEQFF. The CDR3 DNA reads TGTGCCAGCAGCTTAGAAGGAGCGGGAGTCAACAATGAGCAGTTCTTC.

Only a few counts were recorded for this clonotype. This chain uses TRBV7-2 with TRBJ2-7; possibly TRBD1 or TRBD2 for D (5 bases each). Trimming cost V 5 bases and J 4 bases, with 18 bases left between them. The CDR3 consists of 15 residues. Germline loops: CDR1 SGHTA, CDR2 FQGNSA. This chain's CDR3 is CASSIGDVAGYEQYF. In DNA form, the CDR3 reads TGTGCCAGCAGCATCGGGGACGTGGCAGGGTACGAGCAGTACTTC.

This chain links TRBV28 with TRBJ1-1; no definite D call. The germline V gene encodes CDR1 MDHEN and CDR2 SYDVKM. V was cut by 6 bases and J by 3 bases, with 11 bases left in between. The CDR3 spans 13 residues. As DNA, the CDR3 is TGTGCCAGCAGGAGGGAAAGGTACACTGAAGCTTTCTTT. Protein: CASRRERYTEAFF. Using reference TRBV28 and TRBJ1-1 for the parts outside the CDR3, the full variable domain is DVKVTQSSRYLVKRTGEKVFLECVQDMDHENMFWYRQDPGLGLRLIYFSYDVKMKEKGDIPEGYSVSREKKERFSLILESASTNQTSMYLCASRRERYTEAFFGQGTRLTVV.

This chain joins TRBV5-4 and TRBJ2-5; 13 bases align to TRBD2. The V segment lost 4 bases and the J segment 5 bases; nucleotides outside the gene matches: 11. Germline loops: CDR1 SGHNT, CDR2 YYREEE (reference sequence). The CDR3 runs to 17 residues. The CDR3 sequence: CASSPGTSGISGETQYF. The CDR3, as DNA: TGTGCCAGCAGCCCAGGGACTAGCGGGATCTCGGGGGAGACCCAGTACTTC.